This TCR beta chain was identified during a study of T cells in Graves' hyperthyroidism and ophthalmopathy. Study results and limitations: Researchers found most expanded thyroid clonotypes above 0.001 in blood as well.

Amplification of TCR beta CDR3 regions used RNA as the template. HTBI primers were used for first-round RT-PCR of the TCR CDR3. TCRdb fed the multiplex PCR reads into MiXCR, producing one record per CDR3 protein. Of about 480,000 distinct CDR3 sequences in the sample, about 20% were seen once. From germline, CDR1 is SEHNR and CDR2 FQNEAQ (reference sequence). V was shortened by 4 bases and J by 5 bases, with 12 bases between the two germline ends. This CDR3 is built from 15 residues. PBMCs stemmed from approximately 9.1 ml fresh peripheral blood. Comment on this clonotype: As yet, its antigen is unknown.

This TCR was recovered from a woman between 70 and 85 years old with Graves' ophthalmopathy. Sequenced input: blood. The chain employs TRBV7-9 and TRBJ1-6; a weak D match, TRBD1 (5 bases). CDR3 bases: TGTGCCAGCAGCTCCGGGGGGATCGATAATTCACCCCTCCACTTT. Its protein is CASSSGGIDNSPLHF. Full variable domain (rest looked up from reference TRBV7-9 and TRBJ1-6): DTGVSQNPRHKITKRGQNVTFRCDPISEHNRLYWYRQTLGQGPEFLTYFQNEAQLEKSRLLSDRFSAERPKGSFSTLEIQRTEQGDSAMYLCASSSGGIDNSPLHFGNGTRLTVT.